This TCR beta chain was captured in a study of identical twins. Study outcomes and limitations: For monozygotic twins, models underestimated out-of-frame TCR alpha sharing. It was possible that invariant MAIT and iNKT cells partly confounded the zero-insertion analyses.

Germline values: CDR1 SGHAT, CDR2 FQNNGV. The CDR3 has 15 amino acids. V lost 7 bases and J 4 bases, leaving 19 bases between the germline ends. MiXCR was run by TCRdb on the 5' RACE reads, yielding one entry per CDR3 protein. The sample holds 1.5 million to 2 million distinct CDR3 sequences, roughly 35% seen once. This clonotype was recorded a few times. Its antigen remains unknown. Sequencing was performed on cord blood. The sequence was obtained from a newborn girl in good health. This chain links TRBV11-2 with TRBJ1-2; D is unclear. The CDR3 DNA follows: TGTGCCAGCACCCGGGCTGAGGCATCAACCTATGGCTACACCTTC. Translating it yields CASTRAEASTYGYTF.